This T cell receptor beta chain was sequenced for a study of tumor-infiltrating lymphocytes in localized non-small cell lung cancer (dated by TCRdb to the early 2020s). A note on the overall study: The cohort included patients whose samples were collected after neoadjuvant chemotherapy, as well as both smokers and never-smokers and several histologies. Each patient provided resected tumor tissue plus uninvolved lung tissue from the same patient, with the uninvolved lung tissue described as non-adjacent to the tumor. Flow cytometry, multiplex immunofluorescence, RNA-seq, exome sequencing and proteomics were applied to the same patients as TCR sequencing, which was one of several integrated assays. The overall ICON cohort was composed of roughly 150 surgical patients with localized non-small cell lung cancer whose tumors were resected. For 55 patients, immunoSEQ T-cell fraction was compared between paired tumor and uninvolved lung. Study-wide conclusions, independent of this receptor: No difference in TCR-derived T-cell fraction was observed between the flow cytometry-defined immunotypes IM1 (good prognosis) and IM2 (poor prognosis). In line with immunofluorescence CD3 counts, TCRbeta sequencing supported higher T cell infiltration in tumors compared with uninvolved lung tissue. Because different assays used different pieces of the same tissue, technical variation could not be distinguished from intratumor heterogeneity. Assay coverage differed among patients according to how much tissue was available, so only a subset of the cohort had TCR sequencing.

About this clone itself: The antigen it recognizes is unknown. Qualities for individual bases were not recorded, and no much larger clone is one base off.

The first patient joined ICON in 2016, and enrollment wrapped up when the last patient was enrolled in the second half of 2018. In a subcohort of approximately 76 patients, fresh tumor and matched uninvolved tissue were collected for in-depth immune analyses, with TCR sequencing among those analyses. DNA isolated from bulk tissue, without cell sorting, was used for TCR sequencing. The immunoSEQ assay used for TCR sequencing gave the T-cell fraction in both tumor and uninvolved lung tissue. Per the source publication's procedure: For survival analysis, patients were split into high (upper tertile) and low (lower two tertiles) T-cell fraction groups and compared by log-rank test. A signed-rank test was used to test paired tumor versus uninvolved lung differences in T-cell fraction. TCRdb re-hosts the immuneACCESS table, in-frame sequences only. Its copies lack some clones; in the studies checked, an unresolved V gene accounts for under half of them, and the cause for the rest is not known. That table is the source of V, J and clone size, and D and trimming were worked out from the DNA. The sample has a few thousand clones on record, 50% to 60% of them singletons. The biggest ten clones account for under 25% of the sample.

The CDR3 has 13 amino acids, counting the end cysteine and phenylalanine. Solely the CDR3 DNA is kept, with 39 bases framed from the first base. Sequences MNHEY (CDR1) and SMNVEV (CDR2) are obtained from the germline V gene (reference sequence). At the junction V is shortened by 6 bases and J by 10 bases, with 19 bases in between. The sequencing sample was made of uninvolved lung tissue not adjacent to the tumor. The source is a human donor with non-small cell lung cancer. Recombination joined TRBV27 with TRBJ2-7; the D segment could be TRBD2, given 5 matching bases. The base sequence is TGTGCCAGCAGCCCCGACTATGTACGAGCACAGTACTTC. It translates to CASSPDYVRAQYF.